The 32 T cell receptor beta chains reported below all come from one sample, sequenced in a study of T cells in Graves' hyperthyroidism and ophthalmopathy. RNA transcripts gave rise to amplified TCR beta CDR3 regions. HTBI primers were the set used in a first-round RT-PCR of the TCR CDR3. TCRdb independently ran MiXCR on the multiplex PCR reads; one entry per CDR3 protein. The profile shows approximately 530,000 distinct CDR3 sequences, around 20% of them singletons. Sequencing was carried out using blood. These receptors all come from a man aged 40-49 years with Graves' ophthalmopathy.

This clonotype occurred a few times. The V gene is TRBV30, the J gene TRBJ2-7, with 8 nucleotides matching TRBD1. The germline gives CDR1 GTSNPN, CDR2 SVGIG (reference sequence). CDR3 length equals 14 residues. The trim removed 7 bases at V and 2 bases at J, leaving 10 bases unmatched. CDR3 sequence reads: CASKDQTGAYEQYF. As DNA, the CDR3 is TGTGCCTCTAAGGATCAGACAGGGGCCTACGAGCAGTACTTC. The whole variable domain, remainder taken from reference TRBV30 and TRBJ2-7, is SQTIHQWPATLVQPVGSPLSLECTVEGTSNPNLYWYRQAAGRGLQLLFYSVGIGQISSEVPQNLSASRPQDRQFILSSKKLLLSDSGFYLCASKDQTGAYEQYFGPGTRLTVT.

This clonotype has a count of ten or more. This sequence joins TRBV5-1 and TRBJ1-1; D ambiguous. This CDR3 is 14 amino acids long. The germline V gene encodes CDR1 SGHRS and CDR2 YFSETQ. Trimming shortened V by 2 bases and J by 0 bases, and 8 bases separated the two germline ends. The CDR3 DNA reads as TGCGCCAGCAGCTTAGCTGTTTTGAACACTGAAGCTTTCTTT. Translating gives CASSLAVLNTEAFF.

This clonotype showed up just a few times. The rearrangement joins TRBV12-3 or TRBV12-4 to TRBJ1-2; 7 bases align to TRBD1. V was pared by 1 base and J by 2 bases, with 4 bases of the junction left unmatched. The CDR3 extends over 15 amino acids. The CDR3: CASSLGQGVNYGYTF. CDR3 sequence (DNA): TGTGCCAGCAGTTTAGGGCAGGGGGTCAACTATGGCTACACCTTC.

This sequence joins TRBV7-3 and TRBJ1-1, with TRBD1 as a possible D gene (5 bases). Germline CDR1 and CDR2: SGHTA and FQGTGA. The CDR3 totals 17 residues. V lost 2 bases, J lost 5 bases, and 21 bases lay in between. The CDR3 protein is CASSLGQTVGPRTEAFF. In DNA form, the CDR3 reads TGTGCCAGCAGCTTAGGTCAGACTGTGGGGCCAAGAACTGAAGCTTTCTTT.

Here the CDR3 reads CASSLGTLTNPMDGYTF. The CDR3 nucleotides read TGTGCCAGCAGCTTAGGGACCTTAACTAACCCAATGGATGGCTACACCTTC. This chain uses TRBV11-2 with TRBJ1-2; no clear D gene. Germline CDR1 reads SGHAT; CDR2 reads FQNNGV. The CDR3 runs to 17 residues. The ends were cut back, 1 base at V and 6 bases at J, with 21 bases in the middle.

This chain joins TRBV2 and TRBJ2-3, with 10 nucleotides matching TRBD2. CDR1 is SNHLY, CDR2 FYNNEI, per germline. The length of the CDR3 is 16 residues. V shed 10 bases and J 3 bases; nucleotides not matched to a gene: 13. CDR3 region: CATRWLAGVETDTQYF. In nucleotides, the CDR3 is TGTGCCACACGGTGGCTAGCGGGAGTTGAGACAGATACGCAGTATTTT.

The V call is TRBV20-1, the J call TRBJ2-2; D call uncertain. From germline, CDR1 is DFQATT and CDR2 SNEGSKA (reference sequence). V lost 0 bases and J 1 base, leaving 3 bases between the germline ends. The CDR3 loop spans 13 amino acids. Here the CDR3 reads CSARDLNTGELFF. For the CDR3, the DNA is TGCAGTGCTAGAGACCTGAACACCGGGGAGCTGTTTTTT.

Remarks on this clonotype: A clone one base away is much larger, so this may be a read error. The chain links TRBV6-2 or TRBV6-3 to TRBJ2-5; perhaps D is TRBD1 or TRBD2 (6 bases each). The CDR3 totals 17 residues. Germline V lookup: CDR1 MNHEY, CDR2 SVGEGT. CDR3 in DNA: TGTGCCAGCAGTTACCCCATATCGGGGGCCCCACCAGGGACCCGGTACTTC. Its protein is CASSYPISGAPPGTRYF.

This clonotype was seen many times. This sequence joins TRBV7-9 and TRBJ2-1; 9 bases agree with TRBD2. This CDR3 is built from 15 residues. Germline V gene lookup returns CDR1 SEHNR and CDR2 FQNEAQ (reference sequence). The trim removed 5 bases at V and 3 bases at J, leaving 5 bases unmatched. The CDR3 nucleotides are TGTGCCAGCAGCGTGGGGACTAGCTTCTACAATGAGCAGTTCTTC. The encoded protein is CASSVGTSFYNEQFF.

This clonotype was found a few times. This sequence joins TRBV7-3 and TRBJ2-1; D is perhaps TRBD1 (6 bases). The germline V and J ends were trimmed by 2 bases and 6 bases, with 14 bases remaining between them. From germline, CDR1 is SGHTA and CDR2 FQGTGA. CDR3 length equals 15 residues. The CDR3 DNA reads as TGTGCCAGCAGCTTAGGGTCAGGGGTCCCCAATGAGCAGTTCTTC. The encoded protein is CASSLGSGVPNEQFF.

This clonotype has ten or more counts. The chain links TRBV5-1 to TRBJ2-1; D is perhaps TRBD1 (5 bases). With 5 bases removed from V and 1 base from J, the gap between germline ends came to 10 bases. Germline CDR1 and CDR2: SGHRS and YFSETQ. The length of the CDR3 is 14 residues. CDR3 nucleotide sequence: TGCGCCAGCAGATCATCAGGGTCCTACAATGAGCAGTTCTTC. This codes for CASRSSGSYNEQFF.

At least ten counts were recorded for this clonotype. This chain connects TRBV27 to TRBJ2-7, with 9 bases fitting TRBD2. CDR3 length: 13 residues. With 5 bases clipped from V and 7 bases from J, the junction kept 6 bases outside the gene matches. From germline, CDR1 is MNHEY and CDR2 SMNVEV (reference sequence). The CDR3 spells CASSPWTSEEQYF. The CDR3 DNA reads as TGTGCCAGCAGTCCCTGGACTAGCGAAGAGCAGTACTTC.

This clonotype has only a few counts. The chain links TRBV5-4 to TRBJ2-1, with D uncertain. This CDR3 is 15 amino acids long. Germline CDR1 reads SGHNT; CDR2 reads YYREEE (reference sequence). With 1 base removed from V and 4 bases from J, the gap between germline ends came to 12 bases. The CDR3 bases are TGTGCCAGCAGCTTGTCCACAGCATCGTACAATGAGCAGTTCTTC. The encoded protein is CASSLSTASYNEQFF.

The V call is TRBV3-1, the J call TRBJ1-1, with D possibly matching TRBD1 (5 bases). Germline lookup yields CDR1 LGHDT and CDR2 YNNKEL (reference sequence). Trimming removed 1 base at V and 3 bases at J, with 9 bases between. The CDR3 covers 14 residues. The CDR3 loop is CASSQGWGDTEAFF. In DNA form, the CDR3 reads TGTGCCAGCAGCCAAGGTTGGGGGGACACTGAAGCTTTCTTT.

This clonotype was found many times. V is TRBV12-3 or TRBV12-4 and J is TRBJ2-3; 11 bases are a match to TRBD2. The CDR3 is 14 amino acids. V lost 6 bases, J lost 1 base, and 0 bases stayed unmatched. CDR3 DNA sequence: TGTGCCAGCAGACTAGCGGGGGGCACAGATACGCAGTATTTT. This codes for CASRLAGGTDTQYF.

This clonotype was picked up a small number of times. V usage is TRBV4-2 and J usage is TRBJ1-5; D possibly corresponds to TRBD1 (5 bases). The germline V and J ends were trimmed by 4 bases and 6 bases, with 10 bases remaining between them. CDR1 LGHNA and CDR2 YNFKEQ come from the germline V gene. There are 13 residues in the CDR3. For the CDR3, the DNA is TGTGCCAGCAGCCCTCCAACAGGTCAGCCCCAGCATTTT. Protein product: CASSPPTGQPQHF.

The sample holds many counts of this clonotype. V gene TRBV6-1 combines with J gene TRBJ2-7; D could derive from TRBD1 or TRBD2 (6 bases each). Germline V CDR1 and CDR2: MNHNS, SASEGT. The V and J ends lost 1 base and 5 bases respectively, with 12 bases between them. This CDR3 is 14 amino acids long. The CDR3 nucleotides read TGTGCCAGCAGTGAAGGCCCAAGGGGGGACGAGCAGTACTTC. This gives the protein CASSEGPRGDEQYF.

This clonotype occurred many times. J is TRBJ2-1 and V is TRBV11-1; D may be TRBD1 (6 bases). The V end lost 5 bases, the J end lost 7 bases, and 24 bases lay between the germline ends. The CDR3 sequence is 17 residues long. The germline V gene encodes CDR1 SGHAT and CDR2 FQDESV (reference sequence). CDR3 in amino acids: CASSPLVGASSGNEQFF. The CDR3 region has the DNA TGTGCCAGCAGCCCCCTAGTGGGGGCCTCCTCCGGGAATGAGCAGTTCTTC.

This clonotype has ten or more counts. This chain uses TRBV27 with TRBJ2-7; no reliable D call. CDR1 MNHEY and CDR2 SMNVEV come from the germline V gene (reference sequence). V was cut by 4 bases and J by 3 bases, with 10 bases left in between. The CDR3 extends over 13 amino acids. CDR3 loop: CASSSPDGYEQYF. DNA for the CDR3: TGTGCCAGCAGTTCACCTGACGGCTACGAGCAGTACTTC.

This sequence joins TRBV29-1 and TRBJ1-1; possible D gene TRBD1, 6 bases. The V gene lost 7 bases and the J gene lost 7 bases, with 19 bases spanning the gap. The germline V gene has CDR1 SQVTM and CDR2 ANQGSEA. The CDR3 is 13 amino acids. CDR3 bases: TGCAGCGGGGCGGGGGGCGGAGTGGGTGAAGCTTTCTTT. Amino acids: CSGAGGGVGEAFF.

This clonotype was seen many times. The chain carries TRBV11-2 and TRBJ2-7; D is unresolved. V lost 0 bases, J lost 5 bases, and 11 bases lay in between. The CDR3 sequence is 14 residues long. Germline values: CDR1 SGHAT, CDR2 FQNNGV. The CDR3 is CASSLDRSSHEQYF. CDR3 coding DNA: TGTGCCAGCAGCTTAGATCGCAGCAGCCACGAGCAGTACTTC.

The chain recombines TRBV5-6 with TRBJ2-7; D unresolved. Germline lookup yields CDR1 SGHDT and CDR2 YYEEEE. There are 14 residues in the CDR3. V shed 0 bases and J shed 2 bases, with 9 bases lying between them. This CDR3 reads CASSLGGKPYEQYF. The CDR3 nucleotides are TGTGCCAGCAGCTTGGGTGGGAAGCCCTACGAGCAGTACTTC.

This clonotype was found many times. The V and J genes are TRBV4-3 and TRBJ1-5; 8 bases are a match to TRBD1. The CDR3 totals 14 residues. CDR1 and CDR2 (germline): LGHNA, YSLEER. J was trimmed by 7 bases and V by 1 base; bases with no gene match: 3. DNA for the CDR3: TGCGCCAGCAGCCAAGGGACAGGGTACCAGCCCCAGCATTTT. It is translated as CASSQGTGYQPQHF.

The CDR3 bases are TGTGCCAGTAGTCCTCGGAGGCTGGGAGGCAATGAGCAGTTCTTC. It translates to CASSPRRLGGNEQFF. The chain employs TRBV19 and TRBJ2-1; tentative D call: TRBD2 (6 bases). The CDR3 contains 15 residues. Trimming left V 5 bases short and J 6 bases short, with 17 bases between. The germline CDR1 and CDR2 sequences are LNHDA and SQIVND (reference sequence).

This clonotype occurred many times. The chain joins TRBV20-1 to TRBJ1-1, with 7 nucleotides matching TRBD1. CDR1 DFQATT and CDR2 SNEGSKA come from the germline V gene (reference sequence). CDR3 length equals 13 residues. The V gene end was trimmed by 6 bases and the J gene end by 7 bases; junction bases not matched to a gene: 11. Written as DNA, the CDR3 is TGCAGTGCCCCATCGGACAGGCCCCATGAAGCTTTCTTT. It specifies CSAPSDRPHEAFF.

This rearrangement joins TRBV18 to TRBJ2-3; maybe TRBD1 (6 bases). The CDR3 runs 16 residues. The V end was cut by 2 bases, the J end by 0 bases, with 12 bases between. Germline V lookup: CDR1 KGHSH, CDR2 LQKENI. CDR3 region: CASSPRGQISTDTQYF. In DNA, the CDR3 is TGTGCCAGCTCACCAAGAGGACAGATTAGCACAGATACGCAGTATTTT.

This clonotype has a handful of counts. The rearrangement links TRBV14 to TRBJ2-7; 7 positions agree with TRBD2. From germline, CDR1 is SGHDN and CDR2 FVKESK. V shed 0 bases and J 2 bases; nucleotides not matched to a gene: 4. The length of the CDR3 is 15 residues. In nucleotides, the CDR3 is TGTGCCAGCAGCCAAGAAAGCGGGACGACCTACGAGCAGTACTTC. It translates to CASSQESGTTYEQYF.

At least ten counts were recorded for this clonotype. V is TRBV11-2 and J is TRBJ2-3; maybe TRBD2 (6 bases). Between the trimmed V and J ends, which lost 8 bases and 6 bases, there was a span of 15 bases. The CDR3 has 13 residues. Germline assignment: CDR1 SGHAT and CDR2 FQNNGV. The CDR3 DNA sequence: TGTGCCAGCGGCTCCTCAGGGAGGGATACGCAGTATTTT. As protein: CASGSSGRDTQYF.

This clonotype came up many times. The chain has TRBV2 and TRBJ1-1; 7 bases fit TRBD1. Germline V gene sequence: CDR1 SNHLY, CDR2 FYNNEI. CDR3 size: 14 residues. Trimming cost V 7 bases and J 1 base; bases outside gene matches: 6. CDR3 DNA: TGTGCCAGCACCTCCCGACAGGGGAACACTGAAGCTTTCTTT. Encoded protein: CASTSRQGNTEAFF.

This clonotype came up many times. This chain uses TRBV7-2 with TRBJ2-1; the match to TRBD2 covers 10 bases. The CDR3 runs 17 residues. The V gene end was trimmed by 2 bases and the J gene end by 5 bases; junction bases not matched to a gene: 9. Germline assignment: CDR1 SGHTA and CDR2 FQGNSA. In DNA form, the CDR3 reads TGTGCCAGCAGCTTAAGGCAGAGAACTAGCGGGAACAATGAGCAGTTCTTC. The encoded protein is CASSLRQRTSGNNEQFF. The entire variable domain, with the rest obtained from reference TRBV7-2 and TRBJ2-1, is as follows: GAGVSQSPSNKVTEKGKDVELRCDPISGHTALYWYRQSLGQGLEFLIYFQGNSAPDKSGLPSDRFSAERTGGSVSTLTIQRTQQEDSAVYLCASSLRQRTSGNNEQFFGPGTRLTVL.

The table lists this clonotype with a few counts. The chain carries TRBV18 and TRBJ1-2, with D unclear. The V end lost 2 bases, the J end lost 4 bases, and 14 bases lay between the germline ends. Germline CDR1 is KGHSH and CDR2 is LQKENI. This CDR3 spans 15 amino acids. Here the CDR3 reads CASSPREGFGYGYTF. The CDR3 DNA reads as TGTGCCAGCTCACCAAGGGAAGGGTTCGGCTATGGCTACACCTTC. Based on the CDR3 plus reference TRBV18 and TRBJ1-2, the full variable domain is NAGVMQNPRHLVRRRGQEARLRCSPMKGHSHVYWYRQLPEEGLKFMVYLQKENIIDESGMPKERFSAEFPKEGPSILRIQQVVRGDSAAYFCASSPREGFGYGYTFGSGTRLTVV.

This clonotype was seen a handful of times. The chain joins TRBV7-8 to TRBJ2-7; 8 bases align to TRBD2. After removal of 5 bases from V and 4 bases from J, the junction contained 7 bases not matched to a gene. Germline lookup yields CDR1 SGHVS and CDR2 FQNEAQ. The CDR3 spans 14 residues. CDR3 sequence: CASSRGQREYEQYF. The CDR3 bases are TGTGCCAGCAGCCGGGGGCAGCGGGAGTACGAGCAGTACTTC.